This T cell receptor beta chain comes out of a study of tumor-infiltrating lymphocytes in glioblastoma multiforme. As for this clonotype: What it binds is unknown.

Germline CDR1 is SGHAT and CDR2 is FQNNGV. This CDR3 contains 14 residues. V lost 4 bases and J lost 0, with 7 bases in between. Findings of the study overall: Clone frequencies may be distorted by unequal TCR transcripts per cell.

Three nested ARM-PCR rounds with V-beta and C-beta primers built TCRB libraries. Input was 0.4 to 0.65 ug total RNA, reverse-transcribed with a C-beta primer. No unique molecular identifiers were described for these TCRB libraries. TCRdb recomputed calls from the multiplex PCR reads with MiXCR, one row per CDR3 protein. The table lists roughly 10,000 distinct CDR3 sequences, less than 75% of them singletons, with approximately 28% in the top ten. This chain connects TRBV11-2 to TRBJ1-3, with a weak D call TRBD1 (5 bases). This sequence originates from a male donor with glioblastoma. The sequenced sample was brain tumor tissue. The CDR3 bases are TGTGCCAGCAGCTCACAGGTCTCTGGAAACACCATATATTTT. Amino acid sequence: CASSSQVSGNTIYF.